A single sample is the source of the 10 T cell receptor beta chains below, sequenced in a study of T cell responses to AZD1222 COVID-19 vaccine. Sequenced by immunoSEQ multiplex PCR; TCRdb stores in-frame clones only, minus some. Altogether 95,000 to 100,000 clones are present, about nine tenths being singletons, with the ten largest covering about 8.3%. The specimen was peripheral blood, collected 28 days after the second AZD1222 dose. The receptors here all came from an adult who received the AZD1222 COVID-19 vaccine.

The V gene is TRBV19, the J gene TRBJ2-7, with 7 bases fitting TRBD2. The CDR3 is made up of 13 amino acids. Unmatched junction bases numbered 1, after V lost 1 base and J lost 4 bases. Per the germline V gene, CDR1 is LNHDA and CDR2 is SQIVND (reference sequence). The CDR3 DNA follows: TGTGCCAGTAGTATAGGGGGAGGGTACGAGCAGTACTTC. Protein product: CASSIGGGYEQYF.

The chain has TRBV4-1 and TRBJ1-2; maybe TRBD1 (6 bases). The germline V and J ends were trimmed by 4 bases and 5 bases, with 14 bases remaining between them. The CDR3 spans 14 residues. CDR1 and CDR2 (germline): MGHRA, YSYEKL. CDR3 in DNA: TGCGCCAGCAGCCTAGGGTGGACAGAGTATGGCTACACCTTC. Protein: CASSLGWTEYGYTF.

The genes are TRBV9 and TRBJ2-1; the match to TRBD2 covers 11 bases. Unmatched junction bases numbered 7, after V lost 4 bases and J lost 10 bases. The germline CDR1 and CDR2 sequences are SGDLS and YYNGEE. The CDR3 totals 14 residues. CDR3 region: CASSPLAGVGEQFF. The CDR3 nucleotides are TGTGCCAGCAGCCCACTAGCGGGAGTCGGAGAGCAGTTCTTC.

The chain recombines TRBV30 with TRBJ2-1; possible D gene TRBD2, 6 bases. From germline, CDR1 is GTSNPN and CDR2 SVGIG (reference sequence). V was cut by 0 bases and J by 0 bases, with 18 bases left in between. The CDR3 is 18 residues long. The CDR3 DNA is TGTGCCTGGAGTGTAAGTGAGGGGATAGCGGCCTCCTACAATGAGCAGTTCTTC. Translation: CAWSVSEGIAASYNEQFF. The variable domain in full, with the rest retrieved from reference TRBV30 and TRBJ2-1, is SQTIHQWPATLVQPVGSPLSLECTVEGTSNPNLYWYRQAAGRGLQLLFYSVGIGQISSEVPQNLSASRPQDRQFILSSKKLLLSDSGFYLCAWSVSEGIAASYNEQFFGPGTRLTVL.

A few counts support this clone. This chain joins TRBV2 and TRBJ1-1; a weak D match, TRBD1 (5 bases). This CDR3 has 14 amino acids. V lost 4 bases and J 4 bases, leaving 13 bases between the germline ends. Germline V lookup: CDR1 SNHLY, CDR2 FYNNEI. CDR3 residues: CASSVRVFSTEAFF. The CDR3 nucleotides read TGTGCCAGCAGTGTCAGGGTATTTAGCACTGAAGCTTTCTTT.

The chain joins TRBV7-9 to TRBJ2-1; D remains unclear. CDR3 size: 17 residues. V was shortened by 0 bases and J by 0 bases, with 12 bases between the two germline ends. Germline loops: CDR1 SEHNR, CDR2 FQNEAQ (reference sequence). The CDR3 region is CASSLAMNLNSYNEQFF. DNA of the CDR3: TGTGCCAGCAGCTTAGCTATGAATCTAAACTCCTACAATGAGCAGTTCTTC.

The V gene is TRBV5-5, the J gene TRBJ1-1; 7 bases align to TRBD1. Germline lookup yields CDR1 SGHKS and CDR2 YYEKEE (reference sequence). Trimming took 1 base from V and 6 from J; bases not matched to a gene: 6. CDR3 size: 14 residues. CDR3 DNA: TGTGCCAGCAGCTTGACCGGGACAGACCCTGAAGCTTTCTTT. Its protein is CASSLTGTDPEAFF.

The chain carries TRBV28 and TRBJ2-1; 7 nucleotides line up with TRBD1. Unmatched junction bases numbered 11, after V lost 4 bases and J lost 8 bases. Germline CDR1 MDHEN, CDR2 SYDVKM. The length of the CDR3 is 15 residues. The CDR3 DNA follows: TGTGCCAGCAGTTCGCAGACAGGGTACCCCGATGAGCAGTTCTTC. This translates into CASSSQTGYPDEQFF.

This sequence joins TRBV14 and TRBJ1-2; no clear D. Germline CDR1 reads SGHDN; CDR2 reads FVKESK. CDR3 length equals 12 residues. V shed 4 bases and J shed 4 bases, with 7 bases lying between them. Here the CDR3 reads CASSRGVYGYTF. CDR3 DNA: TGTGCCAGCAGCCGTGGGGTCTATGGCTACACCTTC.

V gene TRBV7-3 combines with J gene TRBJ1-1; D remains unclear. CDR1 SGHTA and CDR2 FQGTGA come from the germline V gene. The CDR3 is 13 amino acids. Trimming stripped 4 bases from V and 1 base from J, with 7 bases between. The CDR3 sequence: CASSSYQNTEAFF. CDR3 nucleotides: TGTGCCAGCAGCTCCTACCAGAACACTGAAGCTTTCTTT.